This TCR beta chain was retrieved from a study of PD-L1 blockade in urothelial cancer. Whole-study context: From about 2014, patients received atezolizumab, given as 1,200 mg intravenously every 3 weeks.

Patients had urothelial carcinoma that was locally advanced or metastatic. This clone is labeled medium-sized. Clones were sequenced by immunoSEQ multiplex PCR, and TCRdb holds only the in-frame ones, with some missing. The data contain about 110,000 clones, about 85% of them singletons. The clonotype was recovered from a man aged 50-59 years with urothelial cancer. Source: PBMCs, taken around atezolizumab (anti-PD-L1) treatment.

The CDR3 bases are TGTGCCAGCACAGACAGAGGATTCTCTGGAAACACCATATATTTT. Protein product: CASTDRGFSGNTIYF. V gene TRBV5-6 combines with J gene TRBJ1-3; D possibly corresponds to TRBD1 (5 bases). The germline V gene encodes CDR1 SGHDT and CDR2 YYEEEE. Trimming stripped 6 bases from V and 0 bases from J, with 13 bases between. This CDR3 comprises 15 residues.